The 2 T cell receptor beta chains presented below share a single source sample, sequenced in a study of blood T cell repertoires in COVID-19. TCRdb's table, derived via immunoSEQ multiplex PCR, lists solely in-frame clones and lacks some. The table has fewer than 250,000 clones, more than 70% seen once. Specimen: PBMCs or T cells enriched from blood (not recorded which). Receptor source: a woman in her fifties or sixties who had recovered from COVID-19.

V gene TRBV19 combines with J gene TRBJ2-7, with 9 bases identical to TRBD2. There are 15 residues in the CDR3. Germline loops: CDR1 LNHDA, CDR2 SQIVND (reference sequence). V was clipped by 3 bases and J by 2 bases; unmatched bases: 5. CDR3 sequence reads: CASSISGRRAYEQYF. In nucleotides, the CDR3 is TGTGCCAGTAGTATTAGCGGGAGACGCGCCTACGAGCAGTACTTC.

The CDR3 region is CASSLGGGSYNEQFF. CDR3 DNA sequence: TGCGCCAGCAGCTTGGGTGGCGGGTCCTACAATGAGCAGTTCTTC. This chain links TRBV5-1 with TRBJ2-1; possibly TRBD2 for D (5 bases). CDR3 size: 15 residues. The germline CDR1 and CDR2 sequences are SGHRS and YFSETQ. V gave up 0 bases and J gave up 1 base, with 8 bases separating them.